This is a list of T cell receptor beta chains from one sample in a study of T cell repertoires in cytomegalovirus infection. The antigens for these receptors are not known. TCRdb analysed the reads with MiXCR anew, one entry per CDR3 protein. Of around 430,000 distinct CDR3 sequences in the sample, approximately 40% are singletons; the top ten hold about 41%. Source: cultured PBMCs, taken from culture after CMV antigen stimulation. The receptors were gathered from a human donor in good health (CMV status not recorded). Some clones in this sample may be carry-over from other donors' samples. The CDR3 runs from the conserved cysteine through the conserved F or W.

CDR3 length: 16
J gene: TRBJ2-7
V gene: TRBV7-2
CDR3 protein: CASSPGGRISSYEQYF

CDR3 length: 17
J gene: TRBJ2-1
V gene: TRBV19
CDR3 protein: CASRRLAGGPIGNEQFF

CDR3 length: 19
J gene: TRBJ2-3
V gene: TRBV20-1
CDR3 protein: CSARAPSGGAAHSTDTQYF

CDR3 length: 14
J gene: TRBJ2-5
V gene: TRBV28
CDR3 protein: CASIERGGVETQYF

CDR3 length: 13
J gene: TRBJ1-3
V gene: TRBV7-9
CDR3 protein: CASSPLQGNTIYF

CDR3 length: 15
J gene: TRBJ1-6
V gene: TRBV7-2
CDR3 protein: CASSRYGTGDSPLHF

CDR3 length: 14
J gene: TRBJ1-4
V gene: TRBV7-8
CDR3 protein: CASSLLTFGEKLFF

CDR3 length: 16
J gene: TRBJ2-1
V gene: TRBV7-2
CDR3 protein: CASSPLGQPSPNEQFF

CDR3 length: 15
J gene: TRBJ2-6
V gene: TRBV12-3/TRBV12-4
CDR3 protein: CASKQRFSGANVLTF

CDR3 length: 17
J gene: TRBJ2-1
V gene: TRBV11-2
CDR3 protein: CASSPVRAGYSYNEQFF

CDR3 length: 17
J gene: TRBJ2-5
V gene: TRBV6-2/TRBV6-3
CDR3 protein: CASSYGTSGGKQETQYF

CDR3 length: 9
J gene: TRBJ2-7
V gene: TRBV7-2
CDR3 protein: CASILAQYF

CDR3 length: 15
J gene: TRBJ2-2
V gene: TRBV2
CDR3 protein: CASSERLGDTGELFF

CDR3 length: 15
J gene: TRBJ1-1
V gene: TRBV6-6
CDR3 protein: CASSYSWTGNTEAFF

CDR3 length: 12
J gene: TRBJ2-1
V gene: TRBV2
CDR3 protein: CASRFLGGEQFF

CDR3 length: 15
J gene: TRBJ2-3
V gene: TRBV5-1
CDR3 protein: CASSPPIKGTDTQYF

CDR3 length: 16
J gene: TRBJ1-1
V gene: TRBV5-4
CDR3 protein: CASSLESGLPNTEAFF

CDR3 length: 15
J gene: TRBJ2-7
V gene: TRBV6-1
CDR3 protein: CASKPNPPPSYEQYF

CDR3 length: 15
J gene: TRBJ1-3
V gene: TRBV7-6
CDR3 protein: CASSLASGSGNTIYF

CDR3 length: 18
J gene: TRBJ2-2
V gene: TRBV2
CDR3 protein: CASSAEGLAGALTGELFF

CDR3 length: 14
J gene: TRBJ2-7
V gene: TRBV12-3/TRBV12-4
CDR3 protein: CASSLQGPDYEQYF

CDR3 length: 13
J gene: TRBJ2-2
V gene: TRBV6-1
CDR3 protein: CASSGDRAGELFF

CDR3 length: 15
J gene: TRBJ1-1
V gene: TRBV11-2
CDR3 protein: CASSLRQVGYTEAFF

CDR3 length: 13
J gene: TRBJ2-2
V gene: TRBV4-1
CDR3 protein: CASSQGGSGELFF

CDR3 length: 15
J gene: TRBJ2-2
V gene: TRBV11-2
CDR3 protein: CASSLRRLSTGELFF

CDR3 length: 15
J gene: TRBJ2-1
V gene: TRBV7-2
CDR3 protein: CASSFTGGAYNEQFF

CDR3 length: 15
J gene: TRBJ2-7
V gene: TRBV19
CDR3 protein: CASSAIAGGLFEQYF

CDR3 length: 16
J gene: TRBJ2-1
V gene: TRBV10-2
CDR3 protein: CASRGTSGRAWDEQFF

CDR3 length: 18
J gene: TRBJ2-2
V gene: TRBV25-1
CDR3 protein: CASSPTSGGDANTGELFF

CDR3 length: 22
J gene: TRBJ2-7
V gene: TRBV2
CDR3 protein: CASSESPVRWGLAATSSYEQYF

CDR3 length: 15
J gene: TRBJ2-2
V gene: TRBV6-6
CDR3 protein: CASRPAGGPPGELFF

CDR3 length: 15
J gene: TRBJ1-4
V gene: TRBV10-3
CDR3 protein: CAISEGLTGAEKLFF

CDR3 length: 15
J gene: TRBJ1-4
V gene: TRBV7-2
CDR3 protein: CASSPRTGLNEKLIF

CDR3 length: 14
J gene: TRBJ1-4
V gene: TRBV6-1
CDR3 protein: CASNESRGREKLFF

CDR3 length: 12
J gene: TRBJ2-7
V gene: TRBV20-1
CDR3 protein: CSAALTVYEQYF

CDR3 length: 15
J gene: TRBJ2-7
V gene: TRBV3-1
CDR3 protein: CASSPGLPPPYEQYF

CDR3 length: 12
J gene: TRBJ2-1
V gene: TRBV14
CDR3 protein: CASSQGGSEQFF

CDR3 length: 13
J gene: TRBJ1-2
V gene: TRBV29-1
CDR3 protein: CSVAEVLGNGYTF

CDR3 length: 14
J gene: TRBJ2-7
V gene: TRBV5-5
CDR3 protein: CASSPKPGQGAWYF

CDR3 length: 16
J gene: TRBJ2-1
V gene: TRBV4-1
CDR3 protein: CASSQGHPSPYNEQFF

CDR3 length: 12
J gene: TRBJ2-5
V gene: TRBV12-3/TRBV12-4
CDR3 protein: CASTIDGETQYF

CDR3 length: 14
J gene: TRBJ1-4
V gene: TRBV4-1
CDR3 protein: CASSFSATNEKLFF

CDR3 length: 15
J gene: TRBJ2-7
V gene: TRBV7-2
CDR3 protein: CASSQPTGFYYEQYF

CDR3 length: 14
J gene: TRBJ2-4
V gene: TRBV6-1
CDR3 protein: CASTTRGGLNIQYF

CDR3 length: 14
J gene: TRBJ1-4
V gene: TRBV6-5
CDR3 protein: CASRPDSLWGKLFF

CDR3 length: 14
J gene: TRBJ1-1
V gene: TRBV7-2
CDR3 protein: CASSFVGLNTEAFF

CDR3 length: 14
J gene: TRBJ2-1
V gene: TRBV6-2/TRBV6-3
CDR3 protein: CASRGRRRVDEQFF

CDR3 length: 15
J gene: TRBJ2-1
V gene: TRBV9
CDR3 protein: CASSVGSSSYNEQFF

CDR3 length: 14
J gene: TRBJ2-5
V gene: TRBV6-2/TRBV6-3
CDR3 protein: CASSQGLGQETQYF

CDR3 length: 13
J gene: TRBJ1-4
V gene: TRBV12-3/TRBV12-4
CDR3 protein: CASSFGGREKLFF

CDR3 length: 14
J gene: TRBJ2-7
V gene: TRBV4-3
CDR3 protein: CASSQDQGTYEQYF